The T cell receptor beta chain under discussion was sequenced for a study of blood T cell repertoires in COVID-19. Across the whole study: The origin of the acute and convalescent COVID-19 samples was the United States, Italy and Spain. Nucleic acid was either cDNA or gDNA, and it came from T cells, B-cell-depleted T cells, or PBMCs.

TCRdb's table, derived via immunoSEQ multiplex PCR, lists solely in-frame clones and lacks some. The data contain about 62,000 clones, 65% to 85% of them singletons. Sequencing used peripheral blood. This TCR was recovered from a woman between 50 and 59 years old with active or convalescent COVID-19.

The CDR3 region is CASSSTSTGETQYF. The CDR3 bases are TGCGCCAGCAGCTCAACATCAACGGGAGAGACCCAGTACTTC. The J gene is TRBJ2-5, the V gene TRBV5-1; D remains ambiguous. V was trimmed by 3 bases and J by 4 bases, leaving 13 bases between them. This CDR3 is built from 14 residues. Germline assignment: CDR1 SGHRS and CDR2 YFSETQ.